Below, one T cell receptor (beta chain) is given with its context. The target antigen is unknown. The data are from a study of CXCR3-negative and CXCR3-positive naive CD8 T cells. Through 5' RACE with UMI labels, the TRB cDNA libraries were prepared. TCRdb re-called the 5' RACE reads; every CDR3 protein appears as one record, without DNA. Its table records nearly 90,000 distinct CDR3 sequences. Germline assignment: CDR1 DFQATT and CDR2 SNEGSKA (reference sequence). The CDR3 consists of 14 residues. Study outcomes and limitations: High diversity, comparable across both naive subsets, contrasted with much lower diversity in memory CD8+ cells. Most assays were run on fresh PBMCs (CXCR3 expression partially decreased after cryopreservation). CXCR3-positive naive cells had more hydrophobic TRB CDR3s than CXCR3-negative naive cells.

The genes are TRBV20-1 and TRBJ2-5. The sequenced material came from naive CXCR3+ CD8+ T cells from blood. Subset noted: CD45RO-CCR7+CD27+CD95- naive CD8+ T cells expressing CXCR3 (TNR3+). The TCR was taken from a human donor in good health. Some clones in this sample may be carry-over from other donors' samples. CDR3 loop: CSARAGDSQETQYF.